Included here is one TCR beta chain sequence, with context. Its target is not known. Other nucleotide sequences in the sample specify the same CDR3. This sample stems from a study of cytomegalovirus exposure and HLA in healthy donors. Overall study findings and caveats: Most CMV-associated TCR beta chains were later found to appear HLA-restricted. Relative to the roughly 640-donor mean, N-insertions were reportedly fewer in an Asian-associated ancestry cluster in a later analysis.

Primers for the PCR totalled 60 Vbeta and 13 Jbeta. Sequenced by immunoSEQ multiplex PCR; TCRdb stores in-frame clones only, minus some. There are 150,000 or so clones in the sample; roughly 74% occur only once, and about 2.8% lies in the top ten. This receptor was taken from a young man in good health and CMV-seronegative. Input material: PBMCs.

DNA for the CDR3: TGTGCCAGTAGGGTGGCAGGGCCTCGGGTCGGGGAGCTGTTTTTT. This codes for CASRVAGPRVGELFF. J is TRBJ2-2 and V is TRBV19; possible D gene TRBD1, 5 bases. V dropped 6 bases and J dropped 7 bases, with 18 bases sitting between them. This CDR3 spans 15 amino acids. Germline-derived CDR1 and CDR2 are LNHDA and SQIVND (reference sequence).